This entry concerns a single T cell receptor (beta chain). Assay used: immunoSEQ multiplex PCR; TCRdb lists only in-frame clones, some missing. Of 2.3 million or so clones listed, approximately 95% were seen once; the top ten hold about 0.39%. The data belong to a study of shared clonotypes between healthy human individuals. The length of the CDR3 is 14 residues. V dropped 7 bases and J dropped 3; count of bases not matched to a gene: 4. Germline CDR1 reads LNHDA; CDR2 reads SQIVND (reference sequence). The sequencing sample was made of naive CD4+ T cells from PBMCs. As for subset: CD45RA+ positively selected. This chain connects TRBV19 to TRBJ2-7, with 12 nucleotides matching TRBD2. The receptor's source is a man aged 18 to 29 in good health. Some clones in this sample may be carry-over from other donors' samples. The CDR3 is CASKTTSGSYEQYF. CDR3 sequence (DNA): TGTGCCAGTAAGACGACTAGCGGGAGCTACGAGCAGTACTTC.